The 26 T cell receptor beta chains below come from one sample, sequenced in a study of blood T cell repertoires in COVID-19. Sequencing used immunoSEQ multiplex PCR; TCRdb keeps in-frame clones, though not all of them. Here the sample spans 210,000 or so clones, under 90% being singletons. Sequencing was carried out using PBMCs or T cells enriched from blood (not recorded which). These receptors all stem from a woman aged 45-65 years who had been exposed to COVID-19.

The CDR3 region has the DNA TGTGCCAGTAGTTCCCCGGGACAGGGTAGATGGACTGAAGCTTTCTTT. This gives the protein CASSSPGQGRWTEAFF. This rearrangement joins TRBV19 to TRBJ1-1; 9 positions match TRBD1. The ends lost 5 bases at V and 5 bases at J; junction bases unmatched: 12. The CDR3 contains 16 residues. Germline V gene data show CDR1 as LNHDA and CDR2 as SQIVND (reference sequence).

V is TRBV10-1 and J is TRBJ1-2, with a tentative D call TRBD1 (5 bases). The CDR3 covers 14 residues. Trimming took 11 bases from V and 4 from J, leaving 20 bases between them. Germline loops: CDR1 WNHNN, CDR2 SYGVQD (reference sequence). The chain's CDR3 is CAGPSRTPPYGYTF. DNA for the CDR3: TGCGCCGGACCGTCCCGGACACCTCCCTATGGCTACACCTTC.

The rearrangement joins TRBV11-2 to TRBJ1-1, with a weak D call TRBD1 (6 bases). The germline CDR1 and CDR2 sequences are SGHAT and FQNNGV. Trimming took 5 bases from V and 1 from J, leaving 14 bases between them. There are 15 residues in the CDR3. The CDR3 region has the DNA TGTGCCAGCAGCCATGGGGGCACTGCGAACACTGAAGCTTTCTTT. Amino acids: CASSHGGTANTEAFF.

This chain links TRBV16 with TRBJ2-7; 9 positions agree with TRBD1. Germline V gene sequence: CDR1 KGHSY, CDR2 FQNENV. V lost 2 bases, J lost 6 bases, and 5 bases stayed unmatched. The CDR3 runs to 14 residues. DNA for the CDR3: TGTGCCAGCAGCCAAAAACAGGGGGCGTCCGAGCAGTACTTC. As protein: CASSQKQGASEQYF. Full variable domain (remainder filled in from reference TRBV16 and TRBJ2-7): GEEVAQTPKHLVRGEGQKAKLYCAPIKGHSYVFWYQQVLKNEFKFLISFQNENVFDETGMPKERFSAKCLPNSPCSLEIQATKLEDSAVYFCASSQKQGASEQYFGPGTRLTVT.

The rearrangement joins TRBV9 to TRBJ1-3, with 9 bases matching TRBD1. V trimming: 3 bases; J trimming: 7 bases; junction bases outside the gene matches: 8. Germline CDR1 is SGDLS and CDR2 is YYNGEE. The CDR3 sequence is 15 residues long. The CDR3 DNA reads TGTGCCAGCAGCGCGACGGGACAGGGTCACAACACCATATATTTT. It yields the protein CASSATGQGHNTIYF.

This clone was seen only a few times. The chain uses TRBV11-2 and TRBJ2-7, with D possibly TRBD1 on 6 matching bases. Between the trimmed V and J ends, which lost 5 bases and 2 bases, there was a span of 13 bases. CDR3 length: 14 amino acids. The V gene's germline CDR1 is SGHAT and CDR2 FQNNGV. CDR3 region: CASSTGTLAYEQYF. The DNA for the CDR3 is TGTGCCAGCAGCACAGGGACGCTAGCCTACGAGCAGTACTTC.

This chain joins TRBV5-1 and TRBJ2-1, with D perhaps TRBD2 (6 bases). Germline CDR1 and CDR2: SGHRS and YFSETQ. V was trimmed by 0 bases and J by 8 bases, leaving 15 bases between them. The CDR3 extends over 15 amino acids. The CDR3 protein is CASSLAPGRRDEQFF. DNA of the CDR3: TGCGCCAGCAGCTTGGCGCCAGGGAGGCGGGATGAGCAGTTCTTC.

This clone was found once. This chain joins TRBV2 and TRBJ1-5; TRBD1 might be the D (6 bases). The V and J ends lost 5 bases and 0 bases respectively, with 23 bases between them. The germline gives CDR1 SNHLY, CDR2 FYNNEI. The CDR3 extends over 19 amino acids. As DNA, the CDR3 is TGTGCCAGCAGTCCCGGGGGGGGGCATTCTCACGCTAGCAATCAGCCCCAGCATTTT. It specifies CASSPGGGHSHASNQPQHF.

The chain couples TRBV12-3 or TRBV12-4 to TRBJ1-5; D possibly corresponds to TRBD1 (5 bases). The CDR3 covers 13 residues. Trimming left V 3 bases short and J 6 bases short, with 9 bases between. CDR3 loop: CASSLLGVQPQHF. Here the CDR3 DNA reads TGTGCCAGCAGTTTGCTAGGGGTTCAGCCCCAGCATTTT.

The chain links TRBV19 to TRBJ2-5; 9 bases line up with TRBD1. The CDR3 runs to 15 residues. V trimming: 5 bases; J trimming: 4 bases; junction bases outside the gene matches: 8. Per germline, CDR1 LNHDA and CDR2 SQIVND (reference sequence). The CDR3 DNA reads TGTGCCAGTAGTTCCCGGACAGGGGCCCTAGAGACCCAGTACTTC. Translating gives CASSSRTGALETQYF. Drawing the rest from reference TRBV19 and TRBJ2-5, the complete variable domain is DGGITQSPKYLFRKEGQNVTLSCEQNLNHDAMYWYRQDPGQGLRLIYYSQIVNDFQKGDIAEGYSVSREKKESFPLTVTSAQKNPTAFYLCASSSRTGALETQYFGPGTRLLVL.

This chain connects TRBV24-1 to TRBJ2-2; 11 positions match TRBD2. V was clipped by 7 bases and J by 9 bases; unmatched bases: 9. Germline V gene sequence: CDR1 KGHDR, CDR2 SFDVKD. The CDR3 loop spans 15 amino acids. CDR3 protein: CATRPGTSGNRELFF. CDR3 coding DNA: TGTGCCACCAGACCAGGGACTAGCGGAAACCGGGAGCTGTTTTTT.

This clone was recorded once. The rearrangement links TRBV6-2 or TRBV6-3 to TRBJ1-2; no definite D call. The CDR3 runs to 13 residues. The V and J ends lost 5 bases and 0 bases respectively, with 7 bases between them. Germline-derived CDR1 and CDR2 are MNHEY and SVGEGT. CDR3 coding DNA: TGTGCCAGCAGTGCAGGTGCTAACTATGGCTACACCTTC. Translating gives CASSAGANYGYTF.

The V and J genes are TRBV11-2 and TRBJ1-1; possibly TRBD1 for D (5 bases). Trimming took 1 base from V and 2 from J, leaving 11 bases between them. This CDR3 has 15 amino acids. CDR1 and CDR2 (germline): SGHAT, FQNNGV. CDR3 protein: CASSLVGLTNTEAFF. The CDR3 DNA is TGTGCCAGCAGCTTAGTGGGACTTACAAACACTGAAGCTTTCTTT.

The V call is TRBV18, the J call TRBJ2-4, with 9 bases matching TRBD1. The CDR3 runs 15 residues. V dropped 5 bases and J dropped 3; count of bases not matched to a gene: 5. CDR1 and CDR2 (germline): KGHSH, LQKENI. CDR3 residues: CASSTGGAGKNIQYF. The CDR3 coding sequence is TGTGCCAGCTCAACAGGGGGCGCAGGCAAAAACATTCAGTACTTC.

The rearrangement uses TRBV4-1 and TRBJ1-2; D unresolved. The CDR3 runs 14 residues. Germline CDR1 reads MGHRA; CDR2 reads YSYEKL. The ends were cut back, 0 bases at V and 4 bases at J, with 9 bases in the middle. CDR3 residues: CASSQEVELYGYTF. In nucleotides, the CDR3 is TGCGCCAGCAGCCAAGAGGTAGAACTCTATGGCTACACCTTC.

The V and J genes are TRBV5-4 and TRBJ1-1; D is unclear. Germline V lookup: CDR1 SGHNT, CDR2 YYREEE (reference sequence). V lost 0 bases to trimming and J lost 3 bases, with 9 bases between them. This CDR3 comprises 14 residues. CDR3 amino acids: CASSLGALDTEAFF. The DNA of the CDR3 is TGTGCCAGCAGCTTGGGGGCACTTGACACTGAAGCTTTCTTT.

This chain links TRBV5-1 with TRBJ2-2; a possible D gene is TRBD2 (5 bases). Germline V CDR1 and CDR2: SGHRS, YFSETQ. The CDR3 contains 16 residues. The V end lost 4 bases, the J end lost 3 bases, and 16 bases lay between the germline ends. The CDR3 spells CASSQPPGVDTGELFF. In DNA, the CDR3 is TGCGCCAGCAGCCAACCCCCCGGGGTGGACACCGGGGAGCTGTTTTTT.

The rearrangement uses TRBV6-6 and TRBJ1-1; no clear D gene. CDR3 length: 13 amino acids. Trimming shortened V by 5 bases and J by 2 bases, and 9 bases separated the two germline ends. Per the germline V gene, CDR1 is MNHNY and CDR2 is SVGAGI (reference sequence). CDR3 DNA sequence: TGTGCCAGCAGTCCCTCGACTAACACTGAAGCTTTCTTT. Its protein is CASSPSTNTEAFF.

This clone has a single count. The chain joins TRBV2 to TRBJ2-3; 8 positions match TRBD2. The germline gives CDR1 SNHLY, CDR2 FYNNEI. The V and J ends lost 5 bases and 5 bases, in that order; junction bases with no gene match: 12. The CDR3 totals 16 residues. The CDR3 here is CASSQISGGQGDTQYF. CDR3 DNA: TGTGCCAGCAGTCAAATATCGGGGGGGCAGGGAGATACGCAGTATTTT. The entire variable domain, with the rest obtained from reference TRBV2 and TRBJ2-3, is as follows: EPEVTQTPSHQVTQMGQEVILRCVPISNHLYFYWYRQILGQKVEFLVSFYNNEISEKSEIFDDQFSVERPDGSNFTLKIRSTKLEDSAMYFCASSQISGGQGDTQYFGPGTRLTVL.

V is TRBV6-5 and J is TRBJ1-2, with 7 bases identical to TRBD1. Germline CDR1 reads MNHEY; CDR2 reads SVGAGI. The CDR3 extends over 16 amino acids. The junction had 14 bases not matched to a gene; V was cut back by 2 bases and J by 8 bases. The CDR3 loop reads CASSYRTGPTSGGYTF. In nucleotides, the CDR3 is TGTGCCAGCAGTTACCGGACAGGTCCTACCTCGGGAGGCTACACCTTC.

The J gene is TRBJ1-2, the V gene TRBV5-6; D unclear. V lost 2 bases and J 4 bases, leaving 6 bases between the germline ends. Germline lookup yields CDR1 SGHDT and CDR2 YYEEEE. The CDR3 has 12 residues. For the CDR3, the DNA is TGTGCCAGCAGCTTCTCGGGCTATGGCTACACCTTC. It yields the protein CASSFSGYGYTF.

CDR3 residues: CASSPDRATTYEQYF. CDR3 DNA sequence: TGTGCCAGCAGTCCGGACAGGGCTACGACCTACGAGCAGTACTTC. The chain employs TRBV27 and TRBJ2-7, with 8 bases fitting TRBD1. Germline CDR1 and CDR2: MNHEY and SMNVEV (reference sequence). Germline trimming cut 5 bases from V and 2 bases from J; bases unmatched to any gene: 8. The CDR3 loop spans 15 amino acids.

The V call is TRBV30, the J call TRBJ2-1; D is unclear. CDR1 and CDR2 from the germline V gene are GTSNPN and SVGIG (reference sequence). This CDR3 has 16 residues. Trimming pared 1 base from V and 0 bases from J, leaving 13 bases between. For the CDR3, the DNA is TGTGCCTGGAGTGCCCCCGGGTTAAGCTCCTACAATGAGCAGTTCTTC. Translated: CAWSAPGLSSYNEQFF. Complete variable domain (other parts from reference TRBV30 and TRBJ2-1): SQTIHQWPATLVQPVGSPLSLECTVEGTSNPNLYWYRQAAGRGLQLLFYSVGIGQISSEVPQNLSASRPQDRQFILSSKKLLLSDSGFYLCAWSAPGLSSYNEQFFGPGTRLTVL.

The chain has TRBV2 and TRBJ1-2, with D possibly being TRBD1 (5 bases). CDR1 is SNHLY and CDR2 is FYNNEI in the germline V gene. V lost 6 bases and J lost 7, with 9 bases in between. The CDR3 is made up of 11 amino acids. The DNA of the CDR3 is TGTGCCAGCAGGCGGGACCCTGGCTACACCTTC. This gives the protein CASRRDPGYTF.

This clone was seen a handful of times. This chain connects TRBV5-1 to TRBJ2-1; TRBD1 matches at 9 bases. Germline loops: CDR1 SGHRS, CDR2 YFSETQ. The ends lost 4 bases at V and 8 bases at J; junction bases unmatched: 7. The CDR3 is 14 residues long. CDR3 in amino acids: CASSPRQGGDEQFF. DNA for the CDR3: TGCGCCAGCAGCCCCCGACAGGGGGGCGATGAGCAGTTCTTC.

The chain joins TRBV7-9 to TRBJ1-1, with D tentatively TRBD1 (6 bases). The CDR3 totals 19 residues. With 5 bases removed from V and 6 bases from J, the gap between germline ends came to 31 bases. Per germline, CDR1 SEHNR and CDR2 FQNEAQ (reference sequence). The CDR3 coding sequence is TGTGCCAGCAGCCCACTGGCACCCTCTGGGCACAGGGTGTCGGCTGAAGCTTTCTTT. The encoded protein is CASSPLAPSGHRVSAEAFF.